The clone carrying this TCR beta chain was counted at least ten times. The antigen is unknown. The entry originates in a study of CD8 T cells in ankylosing spondylitis. 5'-RACE, quantitative and with molecular barcodes, yielded the TCR beta libraries. MiXCR, run by TCRdb on the 5' RACE reads, gives a single entry per CDR3 protein. In the table there are fewer than 650,000 distinct CDR3 sequences, roughly 13% of which are singletons. Study results and limitations: With a CD8+ phenotype, disease-linked clones were relatively rare in peripheral blood. In the blood and synovial fluid of reactive arthritis, some motif variants had been previously reported. In ankylosing spondylitis patients, matched synovial fluid reportedly showed significant enrichment of disease-linked clones. Ankylosing spondylitis blood appeared to carry a characteristic TCR beta motif of roughly 8 highly homologous variants.

Germline CDR1 reads MNHNS; CDR2 reads SASEGT. V lost 6 bases and J lost 4; bases outside the gene matches: 6. CDR3 length: 14 residues. The rearrangement joins TRBV6-1 to TRBJ1-3; 7 bases map to TRBD1. The clonotype originates from a male donor with ankylosing spondylitis. Sequences were obtained from blood, either unsorted or a sorted T cell fraction (not recorded which). The CDR3 is CASSDRASGNTIYF. Written as DNA, the CDR3 is TGTGCCAGCAGCGACAGGGCCTCGGGAAACACCATATATTTT.